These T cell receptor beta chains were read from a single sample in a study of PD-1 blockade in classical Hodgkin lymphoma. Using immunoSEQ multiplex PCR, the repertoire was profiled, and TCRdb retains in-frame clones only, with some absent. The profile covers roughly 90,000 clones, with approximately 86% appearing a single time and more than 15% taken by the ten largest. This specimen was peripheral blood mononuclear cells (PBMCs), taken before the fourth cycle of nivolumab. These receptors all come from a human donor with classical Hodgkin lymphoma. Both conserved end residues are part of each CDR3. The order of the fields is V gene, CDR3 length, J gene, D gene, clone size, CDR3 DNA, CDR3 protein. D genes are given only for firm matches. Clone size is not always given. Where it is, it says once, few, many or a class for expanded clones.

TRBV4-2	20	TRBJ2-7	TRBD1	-	TGTGCCAGCAGCCAAGTTACCCCTGGCCCTCGGACAGGGATGCGGGACGAGCAGTACTTC	CASSQVTPGPRTGMRDEQYF
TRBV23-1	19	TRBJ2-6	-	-	TGCGCCAGCAGTCAATATCCCAGGGCGGATTGGGCTGGGGCCAACGTCCTGACTTTC	CASSQYPRADWAGANVLTF
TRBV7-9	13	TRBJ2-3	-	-	TGTGCCAGCAGTCCCAAATCCACAGATACGCAGTATTTT	CASSPKSTDTQYF
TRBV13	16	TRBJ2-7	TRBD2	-	TGTGCCAGCAGCACCCTCCTAGCGGGGAAGAGCTACGAGCAGTACTTC	CASSTLLAGKSYEQYF
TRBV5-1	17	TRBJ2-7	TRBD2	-	TGCGCCAGCAGCCCGAAAGGACTAGCGCCAAGCTCCTACGAGCAGTACTTC	CASSPKGLAPSSYEQYF
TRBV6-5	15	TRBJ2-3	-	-	TGTGCCAGCAGTAGCAACAGGGAAACGACAGATACGCAGTATTTT	CASSSNRETTDTQYF
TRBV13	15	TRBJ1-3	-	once	TGTGCCAGCAGCTTTACTCGGGTGGGCGGAAACACCATATATTTT	CASSFTRVGGNTIYF
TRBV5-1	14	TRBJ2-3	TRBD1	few	TGCGCCAGCACCGAACAGGGGTACACAGATACGCAGTATTTT	CASTEQGYTDTQYF
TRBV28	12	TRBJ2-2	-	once	TGTGCCAGCAGTTGGGGGGCCGGGGAGCTGTTTTTT	CASSWGAGELFF
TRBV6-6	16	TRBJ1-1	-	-	TGTGCCAGCAGTTACTCGCCCCCGGCTTCAAGGTCTGAAGCTTTCTTT	CASSYSPPASRSEAFF
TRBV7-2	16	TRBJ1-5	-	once	TGTGCCAGCAGCTTAGGGGTGGGGGGAACGAATCAGCCCCAGCATTTT	CASSLGVGGTNQPQHF
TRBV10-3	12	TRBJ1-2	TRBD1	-	TGTGCCATCAGTACGGGACAGGAGGACTACACCTTC	CAISTGQEDYTF
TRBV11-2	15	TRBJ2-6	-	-	TGTGCCAGCAGCTGGATGAGGGGAGGGGCCAACGTCCTGACTTTC	CASSWMRGGANVLTF
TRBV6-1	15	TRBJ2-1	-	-	TGTGCCAGCAGAGGGGCAGGGAGCTCCTACAATGAGCAGTTCTTC	CASRGAGSSYNEQFF
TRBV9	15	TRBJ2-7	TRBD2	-	TGTGCCAGCAGCGTAGAGGGACTAGCGGGTGACGAGCAGTACTTC	CASSVEGLAGDEQYF
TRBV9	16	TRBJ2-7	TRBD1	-	TGTGCCAGCAGCCCTTCCGGGACAGGGAGTCAGGGCGAGCAGTACTTC	CASSPSGTGSQGEQYF
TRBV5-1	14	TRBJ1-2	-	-	TGCGCCAGCAGCCCATCAGACTTCGGGTATGGCTACACCTTC	CASSPSDFGYGYTF
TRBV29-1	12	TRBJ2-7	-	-	TGCAGCGTTGGGAGGCTCCGCGGCGAGCAGTACTTC	CSVGRLRGEQYF
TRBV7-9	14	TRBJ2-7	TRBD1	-	TGTGCCAGCAGCTTACCGGGACAGGGCCACGAGCAGTACTTC	CASSLPGQGHEQYF
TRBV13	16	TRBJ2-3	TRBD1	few	TGTGCCAGCAGCCTGGGGACAGACACTAGCACAGATACGCAGTATTTT	CASSLGTDTSTDTQYF
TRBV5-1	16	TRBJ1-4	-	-	TGCGCCAGCAGCTTGGAGGGGAATAGGGCTAATGAAAAACTGTTTTTT	CASSLEGNRANEKLFF
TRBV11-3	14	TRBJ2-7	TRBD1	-	TGTGCCAGCAGCCCCGGGACAGGGGGTTTCGAGCAGTACTTC	CASSPGTGGFEQYF
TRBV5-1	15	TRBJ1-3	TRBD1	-	TGCGCCAGCAGCTTGGGAGGACAGGGAAGAAGTACCATATATTTT	CASSLGGQGRSTIYF
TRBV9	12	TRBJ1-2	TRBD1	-	TGTGCCAGCAGCGTAGCCGACAGGGCGGTCACCTTC	CASSVADRAVTF